Sequencing of this T cell receptor (beta chain) was carried out in a study of blood T cell repertoires in COVID-19. Turning to the study itself: From the United States, Italy and Spain came samples of acute and convalescent COVID-19. From T cells, B-cell-depleted T cells, or PBMCs came the material, which was cDNA or gDNA.

Trimming took 3 bases from V and 0 from J; bases not matched to a gene: 5. The germline V gene encodes CDR1 SGHRS and CDR2 YFSETQ. The CDR3 contains 17 residues. Seattle researchers signed up patients amid active infection and tracked them longitudinally. The data were produced by immunoSEQ multiplex PCR, yet TCRdb's version contains in-frame clones alone and is incomplete. The sample contains approximately 93,000 clones, roughly 70% of which appear only once. This clone appeared a single time. The sample taken for sequencing was peripheral blood. The gene calls are TRBV5-1 and TRBJ2-2; TRBD1 matches at 10 bases. The sequence derives from a man between 65 and 85 years old with COVID-19, enrolled during active disease. The CDR3 bases are TGCGCCAGCAGCTCCCTGGGACAGGGGACGAACACCGGGGAGCTGTTTTTT. This translates into CASSSLGQGTNTGELFF. The whole variable domain, remainder taken from reference TRBV5-1 and TRBJ2-2, is KAGVTQTPRYLIKTRGQQVTLSCSPISGHRSVSWYQQTPGQGLQFLFEYFSETQRNKGNFPGRFSGRQFSNSRSEMNVSTLELGDSALYLCASSSLGQGTNTGELFFGEGSRLTVL.